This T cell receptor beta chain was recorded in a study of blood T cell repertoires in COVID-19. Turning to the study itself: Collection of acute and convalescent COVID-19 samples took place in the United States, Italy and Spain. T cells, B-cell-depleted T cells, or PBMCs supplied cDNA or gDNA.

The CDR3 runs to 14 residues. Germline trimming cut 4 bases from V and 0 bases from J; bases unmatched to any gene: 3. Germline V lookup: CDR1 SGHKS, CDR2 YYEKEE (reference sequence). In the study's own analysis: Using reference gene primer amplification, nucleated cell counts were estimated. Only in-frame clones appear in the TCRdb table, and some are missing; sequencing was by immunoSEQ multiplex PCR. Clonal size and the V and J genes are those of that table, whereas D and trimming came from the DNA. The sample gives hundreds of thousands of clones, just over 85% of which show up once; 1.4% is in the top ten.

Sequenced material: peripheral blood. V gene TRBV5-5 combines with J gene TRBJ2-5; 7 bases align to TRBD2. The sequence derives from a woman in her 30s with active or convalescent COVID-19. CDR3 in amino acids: CASSPAGDQETQYF. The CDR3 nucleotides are TGTGCCAGCAGCCCGGCGGGGGACCAAGAGACCCAGTACTTC.